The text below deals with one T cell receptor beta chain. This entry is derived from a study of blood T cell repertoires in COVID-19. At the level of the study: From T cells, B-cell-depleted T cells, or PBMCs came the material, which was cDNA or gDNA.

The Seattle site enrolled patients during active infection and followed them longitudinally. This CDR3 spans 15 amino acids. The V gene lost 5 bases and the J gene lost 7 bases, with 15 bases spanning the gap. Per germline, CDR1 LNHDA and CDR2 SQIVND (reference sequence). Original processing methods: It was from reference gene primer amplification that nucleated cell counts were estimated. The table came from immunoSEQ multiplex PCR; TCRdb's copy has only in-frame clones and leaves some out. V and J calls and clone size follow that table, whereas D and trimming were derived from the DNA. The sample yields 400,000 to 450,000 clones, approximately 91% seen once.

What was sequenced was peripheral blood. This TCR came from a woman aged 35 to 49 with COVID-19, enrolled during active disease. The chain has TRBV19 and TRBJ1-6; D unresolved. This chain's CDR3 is CASSALNGGNSPLHF. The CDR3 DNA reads TGTGCCAGTAGTGCATTAAACGGCGGGAATTCACCCCTCCACTTT. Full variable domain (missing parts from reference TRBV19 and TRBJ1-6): DGGITQSPKYLFRKEGQNVTLSCEQNLNHDAMYWYRQDPGQGLRLIYYSQIVNDFQKGDIAEGYSVSREKKESFPLTVTSAQKNPTAFYLCASSALNGGNSPLHFGNGTRLTVT.